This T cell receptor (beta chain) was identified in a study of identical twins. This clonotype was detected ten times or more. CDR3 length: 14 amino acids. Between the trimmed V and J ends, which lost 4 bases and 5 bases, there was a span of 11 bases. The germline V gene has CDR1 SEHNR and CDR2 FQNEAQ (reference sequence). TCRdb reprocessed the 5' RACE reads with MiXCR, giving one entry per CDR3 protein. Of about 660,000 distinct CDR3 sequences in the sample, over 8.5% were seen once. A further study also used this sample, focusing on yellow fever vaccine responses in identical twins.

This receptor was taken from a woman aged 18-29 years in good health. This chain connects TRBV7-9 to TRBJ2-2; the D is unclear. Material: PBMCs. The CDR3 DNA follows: TGTGCCAGCAGCTCCTCCCTTGGTACCGGGGAGCTGTTTTTT. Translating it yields CASSSSLGTGELFF.